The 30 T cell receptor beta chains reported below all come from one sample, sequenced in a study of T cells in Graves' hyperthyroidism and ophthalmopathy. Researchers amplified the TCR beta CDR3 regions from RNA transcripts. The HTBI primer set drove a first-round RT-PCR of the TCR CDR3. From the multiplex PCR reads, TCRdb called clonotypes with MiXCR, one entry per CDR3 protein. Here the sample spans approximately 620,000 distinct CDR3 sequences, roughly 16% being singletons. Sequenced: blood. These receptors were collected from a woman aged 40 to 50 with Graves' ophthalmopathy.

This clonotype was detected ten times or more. The CDR3 bases are TGCGCCAGCAGTGGACAGGGCCCGAATTCACCCCTCCACTTT. This encodes CASSGQGPNSPLHF. This sequence joins TRBV10-2 and TRBJ1-6; 7 bases map to TRBD1. Germline values: CDR1 WSHSY, CDR2 SAAADI. This CDR3 region has 14 residues. V was clipped by 4 bases and J by 7 bases; unmatched bases: 4.

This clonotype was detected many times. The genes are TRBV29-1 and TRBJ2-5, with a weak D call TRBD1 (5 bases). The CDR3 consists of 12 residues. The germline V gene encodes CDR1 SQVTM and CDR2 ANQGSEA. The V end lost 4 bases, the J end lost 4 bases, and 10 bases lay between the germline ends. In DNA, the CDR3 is TGCAGCGTTGTAGGGGAAGTAGAGACCCAGTACTTC. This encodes CSVVGEVETQYF.

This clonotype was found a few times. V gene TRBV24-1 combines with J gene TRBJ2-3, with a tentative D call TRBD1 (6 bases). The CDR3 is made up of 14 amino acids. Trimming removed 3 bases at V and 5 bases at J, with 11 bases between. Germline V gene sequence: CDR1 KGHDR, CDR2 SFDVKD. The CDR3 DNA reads TGTGCCACCAGTGATAACAGGGCGGAAGATACGCAGTATTTT. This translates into CATSDNRAEDTQYF.

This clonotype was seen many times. CDR3 coding DNA: TGCAGTGCTCTGGGACTGTTGCCTGAAGCTTTCTTT. Its protein product is CSALGLLPEAFF. This chain uses TRBV20-1 with TRBJ1-1, with D possibly matching TRBD1 (5 bases). Germline CDR1 reads DFQATT; CDR2 reads SNEGSKA (reference sequence). CDR3 size: 12 residues. Deletions cut 5 bases from V and 6 bases from J, with 13 bases between.

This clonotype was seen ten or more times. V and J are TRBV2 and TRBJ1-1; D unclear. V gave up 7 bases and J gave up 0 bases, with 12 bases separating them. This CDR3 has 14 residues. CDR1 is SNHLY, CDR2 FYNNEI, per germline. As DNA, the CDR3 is TGTGCCAGCATGTGGAGAGCCATGAACACTGAAGCTTTCTTT. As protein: CASMWRAMNTEAFF.

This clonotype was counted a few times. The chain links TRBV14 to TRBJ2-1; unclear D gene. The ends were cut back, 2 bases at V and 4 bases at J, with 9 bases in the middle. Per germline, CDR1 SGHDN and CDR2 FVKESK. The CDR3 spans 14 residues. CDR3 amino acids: CASSQSGDYNEQFF. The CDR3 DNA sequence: TGTGCCAGCAGCCAAAGTGGGGATTACAATGAGCAGTTCTTC.

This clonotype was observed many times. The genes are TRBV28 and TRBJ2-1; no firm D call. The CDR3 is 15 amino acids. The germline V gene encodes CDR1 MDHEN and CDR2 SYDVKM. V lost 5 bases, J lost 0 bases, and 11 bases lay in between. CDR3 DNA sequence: TGTGCCAGCAGTGTTACACTGAGCTCCTACAATGAGCAGTTCTTC. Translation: CASSVTLSSYNEQFF. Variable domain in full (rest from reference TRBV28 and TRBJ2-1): DVKVTQSSRYLVKRTGEKVFLECVQDMDHENMFWYRQDPGLGLRLIYFSYDVKMKEKGDIPEGYSVSREKKERFSLILESASTNQTSMYLCASSVTLSSYNEQFFGPGTRLTVL.

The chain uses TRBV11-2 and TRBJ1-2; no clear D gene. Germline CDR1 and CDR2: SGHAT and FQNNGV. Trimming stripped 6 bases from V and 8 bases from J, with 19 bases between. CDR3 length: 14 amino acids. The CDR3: CASSEAWQEGGYTF. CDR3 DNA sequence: TGTGCCAGCAGTGAAGCGTGGCAGGAGGGCGGCTACACCTTC.

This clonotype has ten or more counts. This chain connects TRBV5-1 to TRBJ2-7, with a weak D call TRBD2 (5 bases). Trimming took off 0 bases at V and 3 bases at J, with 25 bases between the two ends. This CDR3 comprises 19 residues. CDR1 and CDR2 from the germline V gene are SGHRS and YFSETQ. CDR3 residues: CASSLGPGMVLITNYEQYF. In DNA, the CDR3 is TGCGCCAGCAGCTTGGGGCCGGGGATGGTCTTGATCACCAACTACGAGCAGTACTTC.

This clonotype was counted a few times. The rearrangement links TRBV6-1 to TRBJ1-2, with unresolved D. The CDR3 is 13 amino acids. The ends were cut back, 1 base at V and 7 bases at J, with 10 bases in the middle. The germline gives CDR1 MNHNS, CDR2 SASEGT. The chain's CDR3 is CASSEGTEGGYTF. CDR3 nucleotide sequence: TGTGCCAGCAGTGAAGGGACCGAAGGTGGCTACACCTTC.

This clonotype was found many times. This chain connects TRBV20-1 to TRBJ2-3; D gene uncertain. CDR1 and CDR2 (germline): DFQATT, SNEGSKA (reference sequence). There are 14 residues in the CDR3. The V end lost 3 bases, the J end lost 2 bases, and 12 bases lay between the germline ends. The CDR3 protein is CSARVWSNTDTQYF. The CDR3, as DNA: TGCAGTGCTAGGGTTTGGTCGAACACAGATACGCAGTATTTT.

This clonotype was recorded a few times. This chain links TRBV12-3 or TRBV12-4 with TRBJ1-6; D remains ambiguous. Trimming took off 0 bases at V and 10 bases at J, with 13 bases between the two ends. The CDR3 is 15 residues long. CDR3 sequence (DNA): TGTGCCAGCAGTTTAGCCGACGCCTCGTTGTCACCCCTCCACTTT. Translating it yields CASSLADASLSPLHF.

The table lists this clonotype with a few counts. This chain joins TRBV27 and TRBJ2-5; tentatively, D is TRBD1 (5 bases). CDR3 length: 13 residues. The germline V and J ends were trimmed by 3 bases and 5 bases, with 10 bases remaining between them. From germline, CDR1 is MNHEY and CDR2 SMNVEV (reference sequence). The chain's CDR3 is CASSLWQGETQYF. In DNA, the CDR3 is TGTGCCAGCAGTTTGTGGCAGGGCGAGACCCAGTACTTC.

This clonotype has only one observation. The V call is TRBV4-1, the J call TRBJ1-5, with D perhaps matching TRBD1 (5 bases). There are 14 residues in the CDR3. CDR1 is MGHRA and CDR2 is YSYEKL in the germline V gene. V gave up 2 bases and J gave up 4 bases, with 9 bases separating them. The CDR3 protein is CASSQRDGNQPQHF. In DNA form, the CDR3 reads TGCGCCAGCAGCCAACGGGACGGAAATCAGCCCCAGCATTTT.

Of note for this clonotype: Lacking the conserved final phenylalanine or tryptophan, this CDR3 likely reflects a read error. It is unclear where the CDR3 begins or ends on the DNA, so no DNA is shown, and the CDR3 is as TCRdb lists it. CDR3: CASSVRDRKYL. The V gene is TRBV6-1, the J gene TRBJ2-7; the D call of TRBD1 is as the table states it, not checked on the DNA. Germline V gene sequence: CDR1 MNHNS, CDR2 SASEGT. Ends included, the CDR3 has 11 residues.

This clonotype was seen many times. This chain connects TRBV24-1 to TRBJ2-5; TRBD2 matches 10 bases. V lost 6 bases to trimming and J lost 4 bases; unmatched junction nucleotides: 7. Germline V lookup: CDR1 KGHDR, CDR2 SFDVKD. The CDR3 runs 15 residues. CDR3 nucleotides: TGTGCCACCAGTCTTAGCGGGAGGCCAGTAGAGACCCAGTACTTC. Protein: CATSLSGRPVETQYF.

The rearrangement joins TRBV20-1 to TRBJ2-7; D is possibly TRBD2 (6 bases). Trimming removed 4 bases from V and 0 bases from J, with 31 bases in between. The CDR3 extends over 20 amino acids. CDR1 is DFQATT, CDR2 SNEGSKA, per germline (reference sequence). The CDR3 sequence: CSATTATSSAGWGSSYEQYF. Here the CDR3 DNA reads TGCAGTGCTACTACCGCAACGTCTAGCGCGGGGTGGGGTAGCTCCTACGAGCAGTACTTC.

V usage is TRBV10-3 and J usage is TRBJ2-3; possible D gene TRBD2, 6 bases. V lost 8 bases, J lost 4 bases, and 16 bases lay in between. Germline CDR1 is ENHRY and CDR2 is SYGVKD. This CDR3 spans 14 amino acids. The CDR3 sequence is CAISEGEGPDTQYF. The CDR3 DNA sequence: TGTGCCATCTCGGAGGGAGAGGGCCCAGATACGCAGTATTTT.

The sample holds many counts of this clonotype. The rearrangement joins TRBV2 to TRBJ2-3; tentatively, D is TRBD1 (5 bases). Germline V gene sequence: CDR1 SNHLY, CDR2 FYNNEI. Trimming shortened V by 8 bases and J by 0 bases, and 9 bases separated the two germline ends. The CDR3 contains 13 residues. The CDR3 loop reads CASRQISTDTQYF. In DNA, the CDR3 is TGTGCCAGCCGACAGATAAGCACAGATACGCAGTATTTT.

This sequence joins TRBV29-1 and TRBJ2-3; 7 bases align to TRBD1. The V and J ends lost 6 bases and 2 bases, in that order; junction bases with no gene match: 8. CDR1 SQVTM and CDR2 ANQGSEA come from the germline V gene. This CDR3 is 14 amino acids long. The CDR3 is CSVTTGLDTDTQYF. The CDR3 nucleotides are TGCAGCGTCACGACAGGGCTAGACACAGATACGCAGTATTTT.

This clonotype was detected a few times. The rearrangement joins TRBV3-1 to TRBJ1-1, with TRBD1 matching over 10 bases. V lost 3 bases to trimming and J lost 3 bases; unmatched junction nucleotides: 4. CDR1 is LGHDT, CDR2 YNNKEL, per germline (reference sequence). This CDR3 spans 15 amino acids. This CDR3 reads CASSQGDRGYTEAFF. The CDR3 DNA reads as TGTGCCAGCAGCCAGGGGGACAGGGGATACACTGAAGCTTTCTTT.

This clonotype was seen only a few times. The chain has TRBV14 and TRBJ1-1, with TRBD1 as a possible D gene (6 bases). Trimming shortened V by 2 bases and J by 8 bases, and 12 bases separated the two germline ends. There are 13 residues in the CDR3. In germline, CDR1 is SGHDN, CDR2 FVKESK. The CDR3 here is CASSQMTGTEAFF. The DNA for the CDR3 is TGTGCCAGCAGCCAAATGACCGGGACAGAAGCTTTCTTT.

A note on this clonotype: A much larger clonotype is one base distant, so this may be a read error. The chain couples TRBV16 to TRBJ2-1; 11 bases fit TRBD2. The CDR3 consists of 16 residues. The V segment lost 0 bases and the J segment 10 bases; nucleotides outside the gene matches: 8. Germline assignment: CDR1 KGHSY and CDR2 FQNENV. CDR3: CASSQSLAGGSDEQFF. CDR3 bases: TGTGCCAGCAGCCAATCGCTAGCGGGAGGTAGCGACGAGCAGTTCTTC.

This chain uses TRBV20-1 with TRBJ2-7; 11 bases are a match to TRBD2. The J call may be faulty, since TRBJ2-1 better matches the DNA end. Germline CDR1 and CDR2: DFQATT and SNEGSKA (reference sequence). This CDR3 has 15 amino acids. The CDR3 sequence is CSARDLGTSGYEQFF. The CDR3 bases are TGCAGTGCTAGAGATCTGGGGACTAGCGGCTACGAGCAGTTCTTC.

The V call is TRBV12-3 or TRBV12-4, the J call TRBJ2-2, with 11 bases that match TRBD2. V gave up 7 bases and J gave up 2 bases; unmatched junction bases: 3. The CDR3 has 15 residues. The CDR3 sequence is CASKLAGDNTGELFF. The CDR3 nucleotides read TGTGCCAGCAAACTAGCGGGGGACAACACCGGGGAGCTGTTTTTT.

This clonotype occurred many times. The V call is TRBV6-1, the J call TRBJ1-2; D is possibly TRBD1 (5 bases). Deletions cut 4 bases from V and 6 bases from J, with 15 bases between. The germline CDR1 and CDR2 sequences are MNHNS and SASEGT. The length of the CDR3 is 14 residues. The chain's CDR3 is CASSALRGVDGYTF. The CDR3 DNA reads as TGTGCCAGCAGTGCCTTAAGAGGGGTGGATGGCTACACCTTC.

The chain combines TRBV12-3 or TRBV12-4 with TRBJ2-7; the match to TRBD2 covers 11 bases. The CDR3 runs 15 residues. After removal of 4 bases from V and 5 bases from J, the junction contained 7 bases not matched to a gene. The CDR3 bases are TGTGCCAGCAGTTCCCCGCGACTAGCGGGGAACGAGCAGTACTTC. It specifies CASSSPRLAGNEQYF.

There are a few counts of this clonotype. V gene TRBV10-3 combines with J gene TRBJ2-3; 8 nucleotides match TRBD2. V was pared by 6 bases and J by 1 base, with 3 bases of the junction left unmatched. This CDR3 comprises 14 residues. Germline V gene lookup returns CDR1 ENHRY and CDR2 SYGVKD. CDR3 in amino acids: CAISSGGGTDTQYF. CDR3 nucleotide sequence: TGTGCCATCAGCTCGGGGGGGGGCACAGATACGCAGTATTTT.

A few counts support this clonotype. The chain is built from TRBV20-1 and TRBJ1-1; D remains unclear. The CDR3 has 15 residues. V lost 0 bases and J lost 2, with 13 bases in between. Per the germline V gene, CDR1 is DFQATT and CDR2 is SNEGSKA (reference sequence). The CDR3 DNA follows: TGCAGTGCTAGAGATGCCCGCAGCCTTAACACTGAAGCTTTCTTT. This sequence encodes CSARDARSLNTEAFF.

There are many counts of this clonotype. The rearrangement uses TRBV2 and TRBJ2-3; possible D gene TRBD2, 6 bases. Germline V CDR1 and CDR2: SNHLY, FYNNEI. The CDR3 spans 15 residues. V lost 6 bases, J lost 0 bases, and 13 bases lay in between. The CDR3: CASRPSSVSTDTQYF. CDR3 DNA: TGTGCCAGCAGACCTTCTAGCGTGAGCACAGATACGCAGTATTTT. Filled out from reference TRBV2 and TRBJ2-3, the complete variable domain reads EPEVTQTPSHQVTQMGQEVILRCVPISNHLYFYWYRQILGQKVEFLVSFYNNEISEKSEIFDDQFSVERPDGSNFTLKIRSTKLEDSAMYFCASRPSSVSTDTQYFGPGTRLTVL.